This TCR beta chain was captured by sequencing in a study of Ad26.COV2.S vaccination and SARS-CoV-2 variants. Generated by immunoSEQ multiplex PCR, the TCRdb table keeps only in-frame clones and is missing some. The data show about 400,000 clones, with 89% seen just once and approximately 1.9% held by the top ten. Treatment here: roughly 18 received Ad26.COV2.S at low or high dose, single or two shots; about five received placebo; per-sample allocation not given. Collection of the samples took place on day 63 after the first injection of vaccine or placebo. The CDR3 consists of 14 residues. V was cut by 2 bases and J by 6 bases, with 10 bases left in between. Germline-derived CDR1 and CDR2 are KGHSH and LQKENI.

The gene calls are TRBV18 and TRBJ2-2; no clear D. The sequenced sample was peripheral blood, obtained in a trial of Ad26.COV2.S vaccine versus placebo. This receptor was identified in a person between 18 and 65 years old who received the Ad26.COV2.S COVID-19 vaccine or a placebo. The DNA for the CDR3 is TGTGCCAGCTCACCAGTTGCTCAGTCCGGGGAGCTGTTTTTT. Amino acid sequence: CASSPVAQSGELFF.